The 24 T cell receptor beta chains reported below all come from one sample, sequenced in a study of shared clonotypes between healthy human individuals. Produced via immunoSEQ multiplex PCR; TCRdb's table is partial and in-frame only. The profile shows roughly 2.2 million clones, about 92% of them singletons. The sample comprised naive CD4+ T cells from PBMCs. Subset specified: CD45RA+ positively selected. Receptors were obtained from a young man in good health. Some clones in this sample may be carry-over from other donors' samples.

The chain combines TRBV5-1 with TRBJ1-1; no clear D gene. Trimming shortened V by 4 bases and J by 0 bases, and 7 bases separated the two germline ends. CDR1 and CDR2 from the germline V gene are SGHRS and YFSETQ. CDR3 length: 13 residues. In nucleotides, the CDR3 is TGCGCCAGCAGCCATAATTTGAACACTGAAGCTTTCTTT. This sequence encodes CASSHNLNTEAFF.

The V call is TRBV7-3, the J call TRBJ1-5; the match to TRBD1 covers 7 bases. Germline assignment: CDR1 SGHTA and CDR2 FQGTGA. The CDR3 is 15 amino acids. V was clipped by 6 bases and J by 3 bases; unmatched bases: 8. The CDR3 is CASSATGAVNQPQHF. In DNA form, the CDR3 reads TGTGCCAGCAGTGCCACAGGGGCCGTCAATCAGCCCCAGCATTTT.

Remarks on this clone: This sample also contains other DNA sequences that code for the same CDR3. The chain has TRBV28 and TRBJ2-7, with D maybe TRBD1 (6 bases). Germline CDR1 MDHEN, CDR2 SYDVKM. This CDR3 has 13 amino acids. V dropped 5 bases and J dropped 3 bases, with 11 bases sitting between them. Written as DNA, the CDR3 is TGTGCCAGCAGTCCCAGGACAGTCTACGAGCAGTACTTC. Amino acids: CASSPRTVYEQYF.

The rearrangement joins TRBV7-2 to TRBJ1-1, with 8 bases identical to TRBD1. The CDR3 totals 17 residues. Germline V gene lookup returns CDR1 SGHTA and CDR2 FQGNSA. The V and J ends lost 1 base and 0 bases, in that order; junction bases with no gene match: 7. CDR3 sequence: CASSLGIQGGMNTEAFF. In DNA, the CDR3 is TGTGCCAGCAGCTTAGGGATACAGGGGGGGATGAACACTGAAGCTTTCTTT.

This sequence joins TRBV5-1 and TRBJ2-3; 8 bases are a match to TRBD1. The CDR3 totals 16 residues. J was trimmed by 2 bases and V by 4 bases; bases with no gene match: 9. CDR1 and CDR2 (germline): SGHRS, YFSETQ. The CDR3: CASSPLGTGATDTQYF. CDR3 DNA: TGCGCCAGCAGCCCATTGGGGACAGGCGCCACAGATACGCAGTATTTT.

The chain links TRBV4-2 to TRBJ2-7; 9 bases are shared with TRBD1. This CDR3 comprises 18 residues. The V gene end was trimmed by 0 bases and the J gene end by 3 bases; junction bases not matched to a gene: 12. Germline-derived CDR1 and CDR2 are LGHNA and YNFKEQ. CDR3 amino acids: CASSQDLVLGQGRYEQYF. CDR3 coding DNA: TGTGCCAGCAGCCAAGATCTAGTGTTGGGACAGGGTCGCTACGAGCAGTACTTC.

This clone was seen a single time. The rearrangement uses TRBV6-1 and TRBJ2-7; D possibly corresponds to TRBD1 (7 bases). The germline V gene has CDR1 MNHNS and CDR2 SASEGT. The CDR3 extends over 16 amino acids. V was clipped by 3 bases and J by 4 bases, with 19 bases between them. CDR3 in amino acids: CASSEAGRGGKYEQYF. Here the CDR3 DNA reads TGTGCCAGCAGTGAGGCGGGAAGAGGGGGCAAGTACGAGCAGTACTTC.

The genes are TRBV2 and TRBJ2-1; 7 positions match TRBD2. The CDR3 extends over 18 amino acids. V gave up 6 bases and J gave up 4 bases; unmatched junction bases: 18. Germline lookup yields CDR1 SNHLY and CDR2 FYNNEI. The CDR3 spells CASSPSFVRSGIYNEQFF. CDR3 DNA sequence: TGTGCCAGCAGCCCCAGCTTCGTTCGGAGCGGGATTTACAATGAGCAGTTCTTC. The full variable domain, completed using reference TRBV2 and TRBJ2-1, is EPEVTQTPSHQVTQMGQEVILRCVPISNHLYFYWYRQILGQKVEFLVSFYNNEISEKSEIFDDQFSVERPDGSNFTLKIRSTKLEDSAMYFCASSPSFVRSGIYNEQFFGPGTRLTVL.

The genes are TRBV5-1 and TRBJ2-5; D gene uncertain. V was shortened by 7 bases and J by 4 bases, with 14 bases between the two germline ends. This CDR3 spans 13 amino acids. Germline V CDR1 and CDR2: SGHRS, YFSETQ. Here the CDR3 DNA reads TGCGCCAGCGCCCTAGAAGTAGGAGAGACCCAGTACTTC. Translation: CASALEVGETQYF.

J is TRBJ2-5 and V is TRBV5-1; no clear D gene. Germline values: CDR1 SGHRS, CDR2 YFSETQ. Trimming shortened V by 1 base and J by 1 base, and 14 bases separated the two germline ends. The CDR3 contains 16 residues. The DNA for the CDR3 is TGCGCCAGCAGCTTGAACCCGCCGGAATCCCAAGAGACCCAGTACTTC. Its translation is CASSLNPPESQETQYF.

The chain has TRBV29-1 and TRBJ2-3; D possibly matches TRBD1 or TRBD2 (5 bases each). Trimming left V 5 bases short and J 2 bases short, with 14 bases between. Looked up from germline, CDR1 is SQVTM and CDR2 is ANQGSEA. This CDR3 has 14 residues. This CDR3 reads CSVLGDPDTDTQYF. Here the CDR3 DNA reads TGCAGCGTTCTGGGGGACCCCGACACAGATACGCAGTATTTT.

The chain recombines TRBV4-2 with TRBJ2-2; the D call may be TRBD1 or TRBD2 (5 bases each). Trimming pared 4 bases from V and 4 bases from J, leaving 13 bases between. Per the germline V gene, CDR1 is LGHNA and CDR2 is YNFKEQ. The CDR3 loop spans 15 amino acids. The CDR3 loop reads CASSPIGAATGELFF. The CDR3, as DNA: TGTGCCAGCAGCCCCATCGGGGCAGCCACCGGGGAGCTGTTTTTT.

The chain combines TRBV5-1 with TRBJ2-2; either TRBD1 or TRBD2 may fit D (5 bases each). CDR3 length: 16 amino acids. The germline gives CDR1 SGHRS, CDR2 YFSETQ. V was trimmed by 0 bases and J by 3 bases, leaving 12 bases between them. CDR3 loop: CASSLVGVRDTGELFF. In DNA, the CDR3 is TGCGCCAGCAGCTTGGTGGGGGTGAGGGACACCGGGGAGCTGTTTTTT.

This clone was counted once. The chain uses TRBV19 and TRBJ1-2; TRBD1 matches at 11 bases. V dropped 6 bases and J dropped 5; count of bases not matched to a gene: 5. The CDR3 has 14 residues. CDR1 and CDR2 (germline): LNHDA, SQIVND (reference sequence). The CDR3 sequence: CASSRTGGRYGYTF. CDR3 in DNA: TGTGCCAGTAGCCGGACAGGGGGCAGGTATGGCTACACCTTC.

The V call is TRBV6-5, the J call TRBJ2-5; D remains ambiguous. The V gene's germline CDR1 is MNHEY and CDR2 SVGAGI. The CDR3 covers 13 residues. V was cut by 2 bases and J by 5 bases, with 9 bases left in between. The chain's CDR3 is CASSYGPRETQYF. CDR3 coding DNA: TGTGCCAGCAGTTACGGCCCGAGGGAGACCCAGTACTTC.

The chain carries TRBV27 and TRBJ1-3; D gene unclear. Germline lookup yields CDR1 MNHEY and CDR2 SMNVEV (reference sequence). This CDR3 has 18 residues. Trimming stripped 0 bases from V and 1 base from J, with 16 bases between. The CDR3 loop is CASSLSLGSATSGNTIYF. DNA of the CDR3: TGTGCCAGCAGTTTATCTCTTGGATCCGCGACGTCTGGAAACACCATATATTTT.

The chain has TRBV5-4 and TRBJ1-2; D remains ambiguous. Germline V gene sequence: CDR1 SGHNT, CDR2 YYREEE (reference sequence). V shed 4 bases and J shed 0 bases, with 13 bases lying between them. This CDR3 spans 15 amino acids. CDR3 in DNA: TGTGCCAGCAGCGGTCGAACAGATACTAACTATGGCTACACCTTC. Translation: CASSGRTDTNYGYTF.

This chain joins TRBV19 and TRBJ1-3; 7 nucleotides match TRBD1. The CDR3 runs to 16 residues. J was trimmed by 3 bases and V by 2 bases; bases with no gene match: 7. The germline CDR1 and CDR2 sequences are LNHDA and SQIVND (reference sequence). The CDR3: CASSIQGVTVGNTIYF. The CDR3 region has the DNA TGTGCCAGTAGTATACAGGGGGTGACGGTTGGAAACACCATATATTTT. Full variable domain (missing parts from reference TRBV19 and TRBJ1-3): DGGITQSPKYLFRKEGQNVTLSCEQNLNHDAMYWYRQDPGQGLRLIYYSQIVNDFQKGDIAEGYSVSREKKESFPLTVTSAQKNPTAFYLCASSIQGVTVGNTIYFGEGSWLTVV.

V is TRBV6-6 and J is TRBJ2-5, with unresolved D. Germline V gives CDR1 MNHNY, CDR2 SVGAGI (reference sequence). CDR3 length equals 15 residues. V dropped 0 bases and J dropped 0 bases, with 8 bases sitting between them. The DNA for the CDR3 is TGTGCCAGCAGTTACTCGAAGGCGGACCAAGAGACCCAGTACTTC. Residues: CASSYSKADQETQYF.

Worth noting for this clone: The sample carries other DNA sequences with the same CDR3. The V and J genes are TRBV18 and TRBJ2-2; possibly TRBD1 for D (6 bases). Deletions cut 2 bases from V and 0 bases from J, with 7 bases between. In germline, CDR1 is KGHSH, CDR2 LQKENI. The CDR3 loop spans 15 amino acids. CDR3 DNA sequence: TGTGCCAGCTCACCAGGGGGCGCGAACACCGGGGAGCTGTTTTTT. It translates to CASSPGGANTGELFF.

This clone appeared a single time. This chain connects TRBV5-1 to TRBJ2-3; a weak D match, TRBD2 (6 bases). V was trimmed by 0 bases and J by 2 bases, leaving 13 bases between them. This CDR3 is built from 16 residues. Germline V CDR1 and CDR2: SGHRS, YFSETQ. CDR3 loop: CASSLDSGSYTDTQYF. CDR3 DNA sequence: TGCGCCAGCAGCTTGGATAGCGGTTCCTACACAGATACGCAGTATTTT.

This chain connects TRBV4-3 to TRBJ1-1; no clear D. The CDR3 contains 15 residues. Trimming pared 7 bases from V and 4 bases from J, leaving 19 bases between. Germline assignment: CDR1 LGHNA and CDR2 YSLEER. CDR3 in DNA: TGCGCCAGCAAGTCGGGTGTTGGTCGTGGCACTGAAGCTTTCTTT. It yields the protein CASKSGVGRGTEAFF.

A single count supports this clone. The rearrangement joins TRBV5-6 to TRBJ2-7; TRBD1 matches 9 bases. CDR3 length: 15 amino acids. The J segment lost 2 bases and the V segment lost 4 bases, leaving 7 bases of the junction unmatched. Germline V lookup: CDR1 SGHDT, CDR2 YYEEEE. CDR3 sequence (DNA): TGTGCCAGCAGCCGTTGGGACAGGGCCACCTACGAGCAGTACTTC. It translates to CASSRWDRATYEQYF.

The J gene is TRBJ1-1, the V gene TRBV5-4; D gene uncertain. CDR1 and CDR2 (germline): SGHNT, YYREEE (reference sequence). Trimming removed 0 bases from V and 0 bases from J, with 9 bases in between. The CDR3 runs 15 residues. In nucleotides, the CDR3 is TGTGCCAGCAGCTTGGCCGGTCAGCTGAACACTGAAGCTTTCTTT. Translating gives CASSLAGQLNTEAFF.